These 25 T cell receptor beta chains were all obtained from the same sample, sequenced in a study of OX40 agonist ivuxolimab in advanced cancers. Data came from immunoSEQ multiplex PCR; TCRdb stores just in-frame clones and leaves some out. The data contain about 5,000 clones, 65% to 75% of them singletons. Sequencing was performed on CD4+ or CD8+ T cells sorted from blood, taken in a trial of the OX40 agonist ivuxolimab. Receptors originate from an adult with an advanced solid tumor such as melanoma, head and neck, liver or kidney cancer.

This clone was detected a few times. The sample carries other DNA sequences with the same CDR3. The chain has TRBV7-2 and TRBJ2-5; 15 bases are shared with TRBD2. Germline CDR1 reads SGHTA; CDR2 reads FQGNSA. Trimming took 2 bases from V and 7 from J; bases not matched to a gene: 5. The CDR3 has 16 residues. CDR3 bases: TGTGCCAGCAGCTTAAGGACTAGCGGGGGGGCCGCGACCCAGTACTTC. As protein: CASSLRTSGGAATQYF.

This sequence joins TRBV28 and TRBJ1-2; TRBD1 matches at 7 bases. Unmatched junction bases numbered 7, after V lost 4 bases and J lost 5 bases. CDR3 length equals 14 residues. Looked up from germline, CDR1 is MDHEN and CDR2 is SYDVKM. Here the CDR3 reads CASSSPQGKYGYTF. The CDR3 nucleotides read TGTGCCAGCAGTTCGCCACAGGGGAAATATGGCTACACCTTC.

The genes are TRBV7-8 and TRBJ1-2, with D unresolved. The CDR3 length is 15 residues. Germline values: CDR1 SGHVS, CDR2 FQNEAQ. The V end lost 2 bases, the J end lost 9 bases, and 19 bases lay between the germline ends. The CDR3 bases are TGTGCCAGCAGCTTATTGTGGGGTACAGCCTGGAGCTACACCTTC. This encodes CASSLLWGTAWSYTF.

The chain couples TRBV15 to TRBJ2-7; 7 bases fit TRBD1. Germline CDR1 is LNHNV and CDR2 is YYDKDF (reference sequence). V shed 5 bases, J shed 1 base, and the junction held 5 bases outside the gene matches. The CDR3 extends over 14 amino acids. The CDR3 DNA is TGTGCCACCAGCGCCCGGGACAGATCCTACGAGCAGTACTTC. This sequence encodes CATSARDRSYEQYF.

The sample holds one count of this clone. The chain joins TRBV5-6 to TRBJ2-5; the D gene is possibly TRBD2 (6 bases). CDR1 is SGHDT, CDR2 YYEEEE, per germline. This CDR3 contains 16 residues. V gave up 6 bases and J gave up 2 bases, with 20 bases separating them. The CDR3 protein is CASTSWGDAEQETQYF. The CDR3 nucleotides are TGTGCCAGCACCTCATGGGGGGACGCTGAACAAGAGACCCAGTACTTC.

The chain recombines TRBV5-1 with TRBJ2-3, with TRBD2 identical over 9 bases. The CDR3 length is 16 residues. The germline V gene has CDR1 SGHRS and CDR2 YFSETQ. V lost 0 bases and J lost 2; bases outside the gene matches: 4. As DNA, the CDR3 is TGCGCCAGCAGCTTGGGGCTAGCGGGGCCCACAGATACGCAGTATTTT. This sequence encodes CASSLGLAGPTDTQYF.

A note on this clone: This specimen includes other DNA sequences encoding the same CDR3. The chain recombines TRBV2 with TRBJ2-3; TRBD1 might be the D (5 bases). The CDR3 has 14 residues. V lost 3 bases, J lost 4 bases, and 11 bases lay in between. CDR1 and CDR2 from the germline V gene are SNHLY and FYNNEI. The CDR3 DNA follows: TGTGCCAGCAGTGAGGGGCAGGGCCCAGATACGCAGTATTTT. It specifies CASSEGQGPDTQYF.

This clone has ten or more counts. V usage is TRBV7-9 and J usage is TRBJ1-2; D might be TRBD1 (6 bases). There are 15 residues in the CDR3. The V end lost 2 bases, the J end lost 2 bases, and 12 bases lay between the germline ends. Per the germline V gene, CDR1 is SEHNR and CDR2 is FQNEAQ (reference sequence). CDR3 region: CASSLTGRRNYGYTF. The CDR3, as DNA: TGTGCCAGCAGCTTAACAGGGAGGAGGAACTATGGCTACACCTTC.

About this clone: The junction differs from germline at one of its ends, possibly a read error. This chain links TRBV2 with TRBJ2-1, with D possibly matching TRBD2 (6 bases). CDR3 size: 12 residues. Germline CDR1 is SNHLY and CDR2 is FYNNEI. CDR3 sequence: CASGDFYSEQFF. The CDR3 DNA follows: TGTGCCAGCGGGGACTTTTACAGTGAGCAGTTCTTC.

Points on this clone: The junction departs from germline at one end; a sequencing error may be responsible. The CDR3 here is CASSLSWASSKETQYF. The DNA of the CDR3 is TGTGCTAGCAGCTTAAGTTGGGCTAGCTCGAAAGAGACCCAGTACTTC. The chain has TRBV7-7 and TRBJ2-5; D is perhaps TRBD2 (5 bases). CDR1 and CDR2 from the germline V gene are SSHAT and FNYEAQ (reference sequence). The CDR3 loop spans 16 amino acids.

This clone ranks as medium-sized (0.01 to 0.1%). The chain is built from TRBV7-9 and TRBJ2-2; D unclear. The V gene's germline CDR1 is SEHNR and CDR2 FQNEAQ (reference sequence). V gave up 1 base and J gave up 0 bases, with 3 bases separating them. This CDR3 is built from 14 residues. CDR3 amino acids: CASSLVTNTGELFF. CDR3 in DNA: TGTGCCAGCAGCTTAGTGACGAACACCGGGGAGCTGTTTTTT.

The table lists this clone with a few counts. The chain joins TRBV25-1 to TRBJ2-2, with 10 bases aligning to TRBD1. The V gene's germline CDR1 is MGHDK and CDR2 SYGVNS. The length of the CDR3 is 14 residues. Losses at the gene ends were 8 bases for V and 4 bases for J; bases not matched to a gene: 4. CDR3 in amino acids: CASSGTGVTGELFF. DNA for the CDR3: TGTGCCAGCTCCGGGACAGGGGTCACCGGGGAGCTGTTTTTT.

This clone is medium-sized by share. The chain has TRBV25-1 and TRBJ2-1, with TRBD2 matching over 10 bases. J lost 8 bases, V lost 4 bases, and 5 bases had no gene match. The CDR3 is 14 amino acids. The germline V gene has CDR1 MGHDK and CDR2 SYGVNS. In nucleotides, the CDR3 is TGTGCCAGCAGTGTCAGCGGGGGGGTAGATGAGCAGTTCTTC. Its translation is CASSVSGGVDEQFF.

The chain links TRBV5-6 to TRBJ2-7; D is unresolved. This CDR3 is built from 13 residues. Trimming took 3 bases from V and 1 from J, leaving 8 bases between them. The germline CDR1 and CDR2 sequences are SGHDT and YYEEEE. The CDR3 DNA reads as TGTGCCAGCAGCTGGACGGGTTCCTACGAGCAGTACTTC. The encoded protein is CASSWTGSYEQYF.

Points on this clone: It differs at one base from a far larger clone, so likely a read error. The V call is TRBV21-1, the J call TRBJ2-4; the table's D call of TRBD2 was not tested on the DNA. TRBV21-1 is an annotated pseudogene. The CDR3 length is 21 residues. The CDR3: CPSSKGGGLAGVWTTKNIQYF. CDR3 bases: TGTCCCAGCAGCAAAGGGGGCGGGCTAGCGGGGGTATGGACGACGAAAAACATTCAGTACTTC.

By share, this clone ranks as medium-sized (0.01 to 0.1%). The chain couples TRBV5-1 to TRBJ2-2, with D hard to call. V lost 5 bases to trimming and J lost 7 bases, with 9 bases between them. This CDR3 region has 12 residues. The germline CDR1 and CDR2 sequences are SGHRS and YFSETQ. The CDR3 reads CASRPRSGELFF. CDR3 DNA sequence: TGCGCCAGCAGACCTAGAAGCGGGGAGCTGTTTTTT.

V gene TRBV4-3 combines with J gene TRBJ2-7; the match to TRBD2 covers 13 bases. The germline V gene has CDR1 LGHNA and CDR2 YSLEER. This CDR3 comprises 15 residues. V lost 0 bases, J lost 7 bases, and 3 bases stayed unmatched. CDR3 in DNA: TGCGCCAGCAGCCAAGATCGGACTAGCGGGGGAGAGCAGTACTTC. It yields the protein CASSQDRTSGGEQYF.

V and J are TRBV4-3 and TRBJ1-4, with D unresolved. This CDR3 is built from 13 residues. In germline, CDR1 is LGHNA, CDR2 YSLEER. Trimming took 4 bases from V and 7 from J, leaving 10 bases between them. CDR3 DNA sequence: TGCGCCAGCAGCCGGGAGAACGGTGAAAAACTGTTTTTT. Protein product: CASSRENGEKLFF.

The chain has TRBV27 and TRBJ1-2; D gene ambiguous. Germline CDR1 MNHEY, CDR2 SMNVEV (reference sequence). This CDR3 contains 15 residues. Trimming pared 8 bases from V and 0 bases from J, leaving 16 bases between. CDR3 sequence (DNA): TGTGCCAGCGCTGTTAATGTCGGCCCTAACTATGGCTACACCTTC. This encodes CASAVNVGPNYGYTF.

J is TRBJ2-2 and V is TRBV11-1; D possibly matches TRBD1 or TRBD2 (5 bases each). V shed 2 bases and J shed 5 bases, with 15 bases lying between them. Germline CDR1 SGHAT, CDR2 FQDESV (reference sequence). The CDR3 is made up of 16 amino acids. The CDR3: CASSLRLGPGTGELFF. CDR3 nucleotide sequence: TGTGCCAGCAGCTTAAGGCTGGGGCCGGGGACCGGGGAGCTGTTTTTT.

CDR3 coding DNA: TGCGCCAGCAGCTCCCAGGGTCTTACCAATGAGCAGTTCTTC. This sequence encodes CASSSQGLTNEQFF. The V gene is TRBV5-1, the J gene TRBJ2-1; D might be TRBD1 (5 bases). The germline V and J ends were trimmed by 3 bases and 6 bases, with 13 bases remaining between them. CDR3 length: 14 residues. Per germline, CDR1 SGHRS and CDR2 YFSETQ.

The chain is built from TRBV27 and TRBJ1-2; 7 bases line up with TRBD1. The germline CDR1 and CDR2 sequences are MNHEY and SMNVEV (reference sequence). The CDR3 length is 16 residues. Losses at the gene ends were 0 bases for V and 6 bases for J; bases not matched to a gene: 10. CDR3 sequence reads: CASSLSPGGGGDGYTF. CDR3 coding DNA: TGTGCCAGCAGTTTATCTCCAGGGGGAGGGGGCGATGGCTACACCTTC.

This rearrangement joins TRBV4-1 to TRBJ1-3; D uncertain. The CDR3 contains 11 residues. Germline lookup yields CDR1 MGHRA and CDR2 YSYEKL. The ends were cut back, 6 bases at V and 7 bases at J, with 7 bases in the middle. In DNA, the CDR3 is TGCGCCAGCAGGGCGGGGAACACCATATATTTT. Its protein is CASRAGNTIYF.

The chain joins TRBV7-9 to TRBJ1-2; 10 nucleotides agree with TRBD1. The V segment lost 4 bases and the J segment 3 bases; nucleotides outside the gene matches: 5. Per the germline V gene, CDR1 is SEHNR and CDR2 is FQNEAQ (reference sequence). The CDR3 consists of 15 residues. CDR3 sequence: CASSSPGTGDYGYTF. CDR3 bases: TGTGCCAGCAGCTCCCCCGGGACAGGGGACTATGGCTACACCTTC.

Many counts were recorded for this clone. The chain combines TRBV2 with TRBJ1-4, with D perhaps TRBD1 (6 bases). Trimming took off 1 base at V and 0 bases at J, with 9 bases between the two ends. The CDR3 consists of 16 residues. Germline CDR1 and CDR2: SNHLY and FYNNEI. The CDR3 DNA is TGTGCCAGCAGTGAAGTGGACAGCGCAACTAATGAAAAACTGTTTTTT. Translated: CASSEVDSATNEKLFF.